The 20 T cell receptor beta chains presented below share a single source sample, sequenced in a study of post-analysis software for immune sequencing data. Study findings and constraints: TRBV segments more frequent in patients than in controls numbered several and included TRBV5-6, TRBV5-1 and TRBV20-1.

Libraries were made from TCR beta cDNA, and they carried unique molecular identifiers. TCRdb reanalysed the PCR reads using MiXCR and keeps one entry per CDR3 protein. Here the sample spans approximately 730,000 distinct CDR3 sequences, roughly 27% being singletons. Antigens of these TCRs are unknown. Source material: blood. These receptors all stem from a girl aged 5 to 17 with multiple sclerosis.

CDR3 sequence: CSVEQGSGYTF. CDR3 sequence (DNA): TGCAGCGTGGAACAGGGGTCTGGCTACACCTTC. This sequence joins TRBV29-1 and TRBJ1-2; 7 positions agree with TRBD1. The V gene's germline CDR1 is SQVTM and CDR2 ANQGSEA. Trimming cost V 6 bases and J 7 bases; bases outside gene matches: 5. The CDR3 contains 11 residues.

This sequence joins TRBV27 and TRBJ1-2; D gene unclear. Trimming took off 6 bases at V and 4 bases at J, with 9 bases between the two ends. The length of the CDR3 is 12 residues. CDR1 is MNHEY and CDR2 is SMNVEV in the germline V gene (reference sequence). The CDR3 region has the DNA TGTGCCAGCAGAGCAGGATTCTATGGCTACACCTTC. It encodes CASRAGFYGYTF.

In DNA form, the CDR3 reads TGTGCCAGCAGCCCGTTGGGGAGAGTCTTCAATGAAAAACTGTTTTTT. This translates into CASSPLGRVFNEKLFF. The chain recombines TRBV28 with TRBJ1-4; no firm D call. Per the germline V gene, CDR1 is MDHEN and CDR2 is SYDVKM. Trimming took off 6 bases at V and 5 bases at J, with 19 bases between the two ends. The CDR3 covers 16 residues.

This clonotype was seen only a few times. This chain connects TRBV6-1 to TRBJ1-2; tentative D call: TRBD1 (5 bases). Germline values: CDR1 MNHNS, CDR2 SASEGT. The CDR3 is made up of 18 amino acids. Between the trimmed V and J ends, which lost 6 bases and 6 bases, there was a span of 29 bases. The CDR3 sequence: CASSPSLKTGAHSDGYTF. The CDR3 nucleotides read TGTGCCAGCAGCCCTAGCCTCAAGACCGGGGCCCACTCCGATGGCTACACCTTC.

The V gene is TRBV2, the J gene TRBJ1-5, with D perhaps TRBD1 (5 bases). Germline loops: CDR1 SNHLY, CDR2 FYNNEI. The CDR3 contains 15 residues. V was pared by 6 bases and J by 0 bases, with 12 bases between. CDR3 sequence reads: CASRRDSRSNQPQHF. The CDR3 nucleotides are TGTGCCAGCAGGAGAGACAGCCGTAGCAATCAGCCCCAGCATTTT.

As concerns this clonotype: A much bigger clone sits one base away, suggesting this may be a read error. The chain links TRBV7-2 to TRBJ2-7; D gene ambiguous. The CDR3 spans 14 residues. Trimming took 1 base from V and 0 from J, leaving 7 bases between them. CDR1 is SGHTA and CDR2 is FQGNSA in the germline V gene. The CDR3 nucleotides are TGTGCCAGCAGCTTAGGACGGAACTCCTACGAGCAGTACTTC. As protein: CASSLGRNSYEQYF.

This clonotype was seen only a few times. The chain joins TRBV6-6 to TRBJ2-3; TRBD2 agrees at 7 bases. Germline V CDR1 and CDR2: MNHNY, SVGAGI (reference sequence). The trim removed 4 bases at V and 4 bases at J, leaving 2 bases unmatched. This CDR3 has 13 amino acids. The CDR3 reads CASSSGGADTQYF. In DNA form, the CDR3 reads TGTGCCAGCAGTTCGGGGGGTGCAGATACGCAGTATTTT.

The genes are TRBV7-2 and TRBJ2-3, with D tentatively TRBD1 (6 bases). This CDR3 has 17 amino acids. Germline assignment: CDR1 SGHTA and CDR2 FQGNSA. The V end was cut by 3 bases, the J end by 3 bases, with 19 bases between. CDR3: CASSFRDIAEQTDTQYF. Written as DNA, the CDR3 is TGTGCCAGCAGCTTCCGGGACATTGCAGAACAAACAGATACGCAGTATTTT.

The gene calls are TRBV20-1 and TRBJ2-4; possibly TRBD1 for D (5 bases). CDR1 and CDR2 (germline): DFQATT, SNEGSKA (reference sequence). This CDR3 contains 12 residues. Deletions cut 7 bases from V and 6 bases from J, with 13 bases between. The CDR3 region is CSVQGRRNIQYF. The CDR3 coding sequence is TGCAGTGTCCAGGGAAGGAGAAACATTCAGTACTTC.

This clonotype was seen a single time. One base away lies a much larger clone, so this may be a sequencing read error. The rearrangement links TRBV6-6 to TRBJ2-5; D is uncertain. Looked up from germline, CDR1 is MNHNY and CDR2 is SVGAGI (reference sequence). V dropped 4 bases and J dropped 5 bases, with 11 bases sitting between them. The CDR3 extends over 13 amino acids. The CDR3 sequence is CASSLASAETQYF. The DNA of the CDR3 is TGTGCCAGCAGTTTAGCCTCGGCGGAGACCCAGTACTTC.

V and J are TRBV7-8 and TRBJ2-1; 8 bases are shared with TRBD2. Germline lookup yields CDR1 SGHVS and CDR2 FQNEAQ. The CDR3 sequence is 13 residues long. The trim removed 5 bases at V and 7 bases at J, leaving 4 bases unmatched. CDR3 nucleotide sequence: TGTGCCAGCAGCCCGGGGGGGCTTAATGAGCAGTTCTTC. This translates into CASSPGGLNEQFF.

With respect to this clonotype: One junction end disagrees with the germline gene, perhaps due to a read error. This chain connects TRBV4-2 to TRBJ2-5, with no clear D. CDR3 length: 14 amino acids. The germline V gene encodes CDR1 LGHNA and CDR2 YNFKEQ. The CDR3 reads CASSQDLGVETRYF. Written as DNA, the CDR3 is TGTGCCAGCAGCCAAGATCTTGGCGTAGAGACCCGGTACTTC.

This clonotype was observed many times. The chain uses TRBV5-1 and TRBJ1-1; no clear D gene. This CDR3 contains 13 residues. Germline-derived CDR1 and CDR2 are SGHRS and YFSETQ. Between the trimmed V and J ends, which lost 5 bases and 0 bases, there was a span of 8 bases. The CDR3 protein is CASRVDLNTEAFF. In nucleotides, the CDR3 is TGCGCCAGCAGGGTGGATCTGAACACTGAAGCTTTCTTT.

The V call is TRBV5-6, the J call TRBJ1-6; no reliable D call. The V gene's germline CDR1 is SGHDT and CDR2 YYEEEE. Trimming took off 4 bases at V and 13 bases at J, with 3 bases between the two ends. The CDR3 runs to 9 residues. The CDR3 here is CASSLPLHF. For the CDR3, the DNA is TGTGCCAGCAGCCTCCCCCTCCACTTT. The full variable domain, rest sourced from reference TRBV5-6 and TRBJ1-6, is DAGVTQSPTHLIKTRGQQVTLRCSPKSGHDTVSWYQQALGQGPQFIFQYYEEEERQRGNFPDRFSGHQFPNYSSELNVNALLLGDSALYLCASSLPLHFGNGTRLTVT.

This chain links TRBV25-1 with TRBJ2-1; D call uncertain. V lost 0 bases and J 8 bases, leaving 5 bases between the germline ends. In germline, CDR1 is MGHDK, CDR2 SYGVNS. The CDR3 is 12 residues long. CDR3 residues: CASSEYGDEQFF. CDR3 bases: TGTGCCAGCAGTGAATATGGGGATGAGCAGTTCTTC. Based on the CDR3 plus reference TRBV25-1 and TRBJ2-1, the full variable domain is EADIYQTPRYLVIGTGKKITLECSQTMGHDKMYWYQQDPGMELHLIHYSYGVNSTEKGDLSSESTVSRIRTEHFPLTLESARPSHTSQYLCASSEYGDEQFFGPGTRLTVL.

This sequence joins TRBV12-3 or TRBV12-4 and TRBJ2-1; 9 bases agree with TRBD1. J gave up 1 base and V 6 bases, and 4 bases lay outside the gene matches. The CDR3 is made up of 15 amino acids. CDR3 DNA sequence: TGTGCCAGCAGAACCGGGACAGGGTCCTACAATGAGCAGTTCTTC. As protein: CASRTGTGSYNEQFF.

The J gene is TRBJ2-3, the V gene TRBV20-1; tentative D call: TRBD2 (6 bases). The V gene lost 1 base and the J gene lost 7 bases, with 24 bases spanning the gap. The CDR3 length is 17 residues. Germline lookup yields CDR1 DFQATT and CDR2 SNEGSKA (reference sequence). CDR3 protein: CSARGGSGGTDLNTQYF. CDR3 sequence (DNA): TGCAGTGCTAGAGGGGGTAGCGGTGGCACAGATCTCAATACGCAGTATTTT.

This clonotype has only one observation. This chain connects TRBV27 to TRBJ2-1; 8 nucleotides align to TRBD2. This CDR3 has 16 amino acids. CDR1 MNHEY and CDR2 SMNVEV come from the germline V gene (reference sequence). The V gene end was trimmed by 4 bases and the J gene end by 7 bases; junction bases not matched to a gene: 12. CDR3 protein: CASSSGLAVILNEQFF. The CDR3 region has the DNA TGTGCCAGCAGTTCTGGACTAGCCGTGATCTTGAATGAGCAGTTCTTC.

The CDR3 loop is CASSHGLAGELFF. CDR3 coding DNA: TGTGCCAGCAGTCACGGACTAGCCGGGGAGCTGTTTTTT. The rearrangement uses TRBV12-3 or TRBV12-4 and TRBJ2-2; 7 bases fit TRBD2. This CDR3 comprises 13 residues. J was trimmed by 6 bases and V by 5 bases; bases with no gene match: 3.

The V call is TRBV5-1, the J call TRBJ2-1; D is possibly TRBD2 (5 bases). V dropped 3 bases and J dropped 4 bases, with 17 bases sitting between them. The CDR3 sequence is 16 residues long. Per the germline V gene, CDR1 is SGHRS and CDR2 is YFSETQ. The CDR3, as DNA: TGCGCCAGCAGCTCAGGTAGTCGGGGTAGGTACAATGAGCAGTTCTTC. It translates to CASSSGSRGRYNEQFF.